These 3 T cell receptor beta chains came from one sample sequenced in a study of early T cells in non-severe SARS-CoV-2 infection. TCRdb re-called the 5' RACE reads with MiXCR, one entry per CDR3 protein. The sample lists 51,000 or so distinct CDR3 sequences, approximately 10% occurring once. The sequencing sample was made of whole blood. These receptors were taken from an adult who was a healthcare worker with PCR-confirmed SARS-CoV-2 infection or an uninfected control (not recorded which).

This clonotype was detected ten times or more. DNA for the CDR3: TGCAGCGTTGAAGGGGCGGGAGGGAATACGCAGTATTTT. Translated, it gives CSVEGAGGNTQYF. V usage is TRBV29-1 and J usage is TRBJ2-3; 9 bases agree with TRBD2. The CDR3 runs to 13 residues. Per germline, CDR1 SQVTM and CDR2 ANQGSEA. J gave up 7 bases and V 1 base, and 3 bases lay outside the gene matches.

V and J are TRBV2 and TRBJ1-4; 8 bases map to TRBD1. From germline, CDR1 is SNHLY and CDR2 FYNNEI. V lost 11 bases to trimming and J lost 0 bases; unmatched junction nucleotides: 8. This CDR3 spans 15 amino acids. The CDR3 DNA sequence: TGTGCCGGACGGAAGACAGGGGCAACTAATGAAAAACTGTTTTTT. It is translated as CAGRKTGATNEKLFF.

This clonotype was picked up a small number of times. CDR3: CASIGAQAMNTEAFF. The CDR3 nucleotides read TGTGCCAGCATAGGGGCGCAGGCCATGAACACTGAAGCTTTCTTT. The V gene is TRBV28, the J gene TRBJ1-1, with D tentatively TRBD1 (5 bases). Germline V gene sequence: CDR1 MDHEN, CDR2 SYDVKM. This CDR3 spans 15 amino acids. V lost 7 bases and J 0 bases, leaving 15 bases between the germline ends.